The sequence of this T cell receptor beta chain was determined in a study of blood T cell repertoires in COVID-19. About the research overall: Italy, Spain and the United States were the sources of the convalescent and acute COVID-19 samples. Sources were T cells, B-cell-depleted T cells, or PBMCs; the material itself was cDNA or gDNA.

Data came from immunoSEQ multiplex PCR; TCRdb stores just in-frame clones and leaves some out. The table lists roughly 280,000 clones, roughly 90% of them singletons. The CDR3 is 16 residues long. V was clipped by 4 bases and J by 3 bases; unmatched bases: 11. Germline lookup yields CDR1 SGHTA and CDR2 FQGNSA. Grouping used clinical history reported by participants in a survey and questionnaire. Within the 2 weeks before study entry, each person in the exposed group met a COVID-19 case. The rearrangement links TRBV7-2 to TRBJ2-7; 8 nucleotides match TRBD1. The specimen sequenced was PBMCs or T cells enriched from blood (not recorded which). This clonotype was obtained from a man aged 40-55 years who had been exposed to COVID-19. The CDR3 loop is CASSSIQGVKFYEQYF. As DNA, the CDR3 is TGTGCCAGCAGCTCGATACAGGGGGTCAAATTCTACGAGCAGTACTTC.